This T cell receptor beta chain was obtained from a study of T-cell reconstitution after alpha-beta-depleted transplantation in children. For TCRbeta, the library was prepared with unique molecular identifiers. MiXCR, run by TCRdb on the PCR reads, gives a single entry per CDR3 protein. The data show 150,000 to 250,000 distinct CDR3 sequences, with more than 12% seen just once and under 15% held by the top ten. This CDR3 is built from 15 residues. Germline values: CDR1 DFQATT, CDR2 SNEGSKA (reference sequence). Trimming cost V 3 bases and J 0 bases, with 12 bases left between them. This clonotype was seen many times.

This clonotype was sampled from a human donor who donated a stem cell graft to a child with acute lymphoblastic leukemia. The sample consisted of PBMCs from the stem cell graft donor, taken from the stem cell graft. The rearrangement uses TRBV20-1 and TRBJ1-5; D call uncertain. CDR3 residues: CSASSGFYSNQPQHF. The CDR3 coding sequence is TGCAGTGCTAGCTCTGGGTTCTATAGCAATCAGCCCCAGCATTTT.